The TCR beta chain under discussion was sequenced for a study of STAT3 mutations in large granular lymphocyte leukemia. Looking at the study overall: Over half of T-LGLL patients had one or more immunosuppressive regimens.

Trimming removed 3 bases from V and 1 base from J, with 4 bases in between. The CDR3 length is 13 residues. Germline values: CDR1 SNHLY, CDR2 FYNNEI. The repertoire was sequenced with immunoSEQ multiplex PCR; TCRdb's copy has only in-frame clones and lacks some. Among approximately 15,000 clones, about nine tenths were seen once, and the ten largest hold approximately 8%. As to this clone: What it recognizes is unknown.

Whole-study findings and limits: In some patients, a small highly pathogenic clone possibly went undetected. All newly emerging clones after therapy were STAT3 wild type. Some patients had dominant TCR clones larger than their STAT3 mutant burden. In T-cell large granular lymphocyte leukemia, about half of patients showed multiple immunodominant subclonotypes.

This chain uses TRBV2 with TRBJ1-5, with unresolved D. The source of this sequence is a woman aged 50 to 60 with T-cell large granular lymphocyte leukemia. Some clones in this sample may be carry-over from other donors' samples. Sequencing input: peripheral blood mononuclear cells. The CDR3 DNA follows: TGTGCCAGCAGTGAGGGAAGCAATCAGCCCCAGCATTTT. It is translated as CASSEGSNQPQHF. Supplemented by reference TRBV2 and TRBJ1-5, the full variable domain reads EPEVTQTPSHQVTQMGQEVILRCVPISNHLYFYWYRQILGQKVEFLVSFYNNEISEKSEIFDDQFSVERPDGSNFTLKIRSTKLEDSAMYFCASSEGSNQPQHFGDGTRLSIL.